This T cell receptor (beta chain) was identified in a study of T cell responses to AZD1222 COVID-19 vaccine. TCRdb's table, derived via immunoSEQ multiplex PCR, lists solely in-frame clones and lacks some. This sample yields 110,000 to 150,000 clones, of which just over 90% are seen a single time; over 8% belongs to the top ten. Whole-study results and caveats: The study identified only five to seven AZD1222 recipients as seropositive at baseline. Spike-specific TCRs gained breadth and depth after people received two AZD1222 doses. The donors showed a predominance of white British ancestry and of females, with possible underestimation of clonal diversity. Repertoire samples came only from after the peak T cell response.

This CDR3 contains 14 residues. Per the germline V gene, CDR1 is LNHDA and CDR2 is SQIVND (reference sequence). V shed 4 bases and J 1 base; nucleotides not matched to a gene: 3. Points on this clone: As yet, its antigen is unknown.

This chain connects TRBV19 to TRBJ1-1; the match to TRBD1 covers 7 bases. The material was peripheral blood, obtained on day 0 of AZD1222 vaccination. This TCR derives from an adult in good health. In nucleotides, the CDR3 is TGTGCCAGTAGTACCCGACAGGGGAACACTGAAGCTTTCTTT. This translates into CASSTRQGNTEAFF. Full variable domain (rest looked up from reference TRBV19 and TRBJ1-1): DGGITQSPKYLFRKEGQNVTLSCEQNLNHDAMYWYRQDPGQGLRLIYYSQIVNDFQKGDIAEGYSVSREKKESFPLTVTSAQKNPTAFYLCASSTRQGNTEAFFGQGTRLTVV.